The rows below give T cell receptor beta chains drawn from one sample of a study of molecular identifiers for immune sequencing clone quantification. TCRdb recomputed calls from the PCR reads with MiXCR, one row per CDR3 protein. The data hold about 320,000 distinct CDR3 sequences, with around 21% observed a single time. Specimen: naive CD8+ T cells from blood, with Jurkat cell RNA spiked in. Receptor source: a human donor in good health. Some libraries in this study had Jurkat cell RNA spiked in. CDR3s include the opening cysteine and the closing phenylalanine or tryptophan. D genes are given only for firm matches. Clone size, where shown, is once, few, many, or a class for clones that have expanded.

cdr3_nt cdr3_aa clone_size d_call j_call v_call
TGTGCCAGCAGTTCCCCGGGACAGGGGCCCTACAATGAGCAGTTCTTC CASSSPGQGPYNEQFF . TRBD1 TRBJ2-1 TRBV6-5
TGTGCCAGCACGTCATCGGGGCGAGGGGGCGCCTCGGACACTGAAGCTTTCTTT CASTSSGRGGASDTEAFF many TRBD1 TRBJ1-1 TRBV12-3/TRBV12-4
TGTGCCAGCAGCTTAGAATACCTAGCGCTAACCACAGATACGCAGTATTTT CASSLEYLALTTDTQYF . . TRBJ2-3 TRBV7-2
TGCAGTGCTAGAGATCGGGACAGGATCCTCCACGAGCAGTACTTC CSARDRDRILHEQYF many TRBD1 TRBJ2-7 TRBV20-1
TGTGCCACTGTCGCGGGTGACGCGAACACCGGGGAGCTGTTTTTT CATVAGDANTGELFF . . TRBJ2-2 TRBV15
TGTGCCAGCAGTTACCAGGGGGTAGAGGAAAAACTGTTTTTT CASSYQGVEEKLFF once TRBD1 TRBJ1-4 TRBV6-6
TGCGCCAGCAGTGAACCGCGCACTGAAGCTTTCTTT CASSEPRTEAFF many . TRBJ1-1 TRBV10-2
TGCGCCAGGCGGCGGTGGGATCTGAGTTCGGGGGGCGAGGGTACTGAAGCTTTCTTT CARRRWDLSSGGEGTEAFF . . TRBJ1-1 TRBV10-1
TGCAGTGCTAGGAGTAGCGGGGGGGCCCACGAGCAGTACTTC CSARSSGGAHEQYF many TRBD2 TRBJ2-7 TRBV20-1
TGTGCCGTCCTTGGGCCAGAGGGTACGCAGTATTTT CAVLGPEGTQYF many . TRBJ2-3 TRBV27
TGTGCCAGCAGCCCACCAGGATACCCTGAAGCTTTCTTT CASSPPGYPEAFF many . TRBJ1-1 TRBV7-9
TGCGCCAGCAGCCTCCGGGGGAGGTTCTCTGGAAACACCATATATTTT CASSLRGRFSGNTIYF . . TRBJ1-3 TRBV4-3
TGCGCCAGCAGCCAATGGGCGGACGGGACAGGGGTCCCCGGGGAGCAGTACTTC CASSQWADGTGVPGEQYF . TRBD1 TRBJ2-7 TRBV4-3
TGTGCCAGCACGACAATGGCGGGGGCGGGTGAAAAACTGTTTTTT CASTTMAGAGEKLFF many . TRBJ1-4 TRBV4-2
TGCGCCAGCAGCCCGGGACTAGCGGGGACCACAGATACGCAGTATTTT CASSPGLAGTTDTQYF many TRBD2 TRBJ2-3 TRBV5-1
TGTGCCAGCAGTCCCACGACAGACCCGAACACTGAAGCTTTCTTT CASSPTTDPNTEAFF many . TRBJ1-1 TRBV27
TGTGCCAGCAGGGGACAGGGGGGCACCGGGGAGCTGTTTTTT CASRGQGGTGELFF few TRBD1 TRBJ2-2 TRBV11-2
TGTGCCAGTAGTCCCTCATCCCGAGAGATCTACGAGCAGTACTTC CASSPSSREIYEQYF . . TRBJ2-7 TRBV19
TGTGCCAGCAGTTTAGAAGTAGTCATCACAGATACGCAGTATTTT CASSLEVVITDTQYF . . TRBJ2-3 TRBV12-3/TRBV12-4
TGCGCCAGCAGTGAGTCGAACCGGGAGGGCACAGATACGCAGTATTTT CASSESNREGTDTQYF . TRBD2 TRBJ2-3 TRBV10-2
TGTGCCATCAGTGAGTCAAAGGGGGCCGGGGCCAACGTCCTGACTTTC CAISESKGAGANVLTF few TRBD1 TRBJ2-6 TRBV10-3
TGCGCCAGCAGCCAGGGAGGGACAACTGGAAACACCATATATTTT CASSQGGTTGNTIYF many . TRBJ1-3 TRBV4-3
TGTGCCAGCAGTCCCCGAGCGGGAGTTGGCACAGATACGCAGTATTTT CASSPRAGVGTDTQYF many TRBD2 TRBJ2-3 TRBV27
TGCAGTGCTAGAACTAGCGGGATGGGCCAAGAGACCCAGTACTTC CSARTSGMGQETQYF few TRBD2 TRBJ2-5 TRBV20-1
TGTGCCCTTCACAGGACCGACAACACTGAAGCTTTCTTT CALHRTDNTEAFF many . TRBJ1-1 TRBV27
TGTGCCAGCAGCTTCTCCCCAACCAGCGGTACTAAAGCTTTCTTT CASSFSPTSGTKAFF . . TRBJ1-1 TRBV7-2
TGTGCCAGCAGCTCCGGGACAGGGAGTGAGACCCAGTACTTC CASSSGTGSETQYF many TRBD1 TRBJ2-5 TRBV7-9
TGTGCCAGCAGACCTCCAGGGTTAACCGGGGAGCTGTTTTTT CASRPPGLTGELFF many . TRBJ2-2 TRBV28
TGTGCCACCAGTGATTTGCGGGGACAGGGGGCGGTTTCAGATACGCAGTATTTT CATSDLRGQGAVSDTQYF . TRBD1 TRBJ2-3 TRBV24-1
TGTGCCAGCAGCCAAGTACGGGGAGGCACCATATATTTT CASSQVRGGTIYF . . TRBJ1-3 TRBV14
TGCAGTGCTAGAGCGGACAGGGCGAACACTGAAGCTTTCTTT CSARADRANTEAFF . TRBD1 TRBJ1-1 TRBV20-1
TGTGCCAGCTCTGCGACGGCGACAGGACAAGAGACCCAGTACTTC CASSATATGQETQYF many . TRBJ2-5 TRBV11-2
TGTGCCAGCAGCCTAGGAGGGGGCTTGGGTCAGCCCCAGCATTTT CASSLGGGLGQPQHF many TRBD1 TRBJ1-5 TRBV7-9
TGCAGTGCTAGTGGCCTAGACAGGGTGACAGATACGCAGTATTTT CSASGLDRVTDTQYF few TRBD1 TRBJ2-3 TRBV20-1
TGCAGCGGGGGGTGGGGGATCACGGCTGAAGCTTTCTTT CSGGWGITAEAFF . . TRBJ1-1 TRBV29-1
TGTGCCAGCAGCTCCCCCTCCGGGACTCGCACAGATACGCAGTATTTT CASSSPSGTRTDTQYF few . TRBJ2-3 TRBV5-6
TGCAGTGCTAGAGCCAATCTTGGAAGCCTCTACGAGCAGTACTTC CSARANLGSLYEQYF few . TRBJ2-7 TRBV20-1
TGCAGCGTTGTAACGGGGTTGGTCACTGAAGCTTTCTTT CSVVTGLVTEAFF many . TRBJ1-1 TRBV29-1
TGTGCCAGCAGGACAGGGGGCAGCTATGGCTACACCTTC CASRTGGSYGYTF many TRBD1 TRBJ1-2 TRBV28
TGTGCCTGGGACGATCTAGCGGGGGGTCCTCAAGAGACCCAGTACTTC CAWDDLAGGPQETQYF few TRBD2 TRBJ2-5 TRBV30
TGTGCCAGCAGATTCACTAGCGGAGGGACAGATACGCAGTATTTT CASRFTSGGTDTQYF many TRBD2 TRBJ2-3 TRBV6-5
TGTGCCAGCAGTTCCATTTCCCAGGGGGCCTGGAGCAATCAGCCCCAGCATTTT CASSSISQGAWSNQPQHF many TRBD1 TRBJ1-5 TRBV6-2/TRBV6-3
TGTGCCAGCAGCTTAGGCGCAGGGGGCTTCGCCGAGCAGTACTTC CASSLGAGGFAEQYF many TRBD1 TRBJ2-7 TRBV13
TGTGCCAGCAGTGATGCGCGCTTGAGTTTCTACGAGCAGTACTTC CASSDARLSFYEQYF many . TRBJ2-7 TRBV2
TGCGCCAGTAGTATTTTCGGAGGGTATGGCAATCAGCCCCAGCATTTT CASSIFGGYGNQPQHF . . TRBJ1-5 TRBV19
TGTGCCAGCAGTTACGGGTACACCGGGGAGCTGCTTTTT CASSYGYTGELLF . . TRBJ2-2 TRBV6-6
TGTGCCAGCAGTGGCGGGACAGGGGGGGATGGCTACACCTTC CASSGGTGGDGYTF . TRBD1 TRBJ1-2 TRBV27
TGTGCCAGCAACCAGGACAGGGCGGGGAATGAGCAGTTCTTC CASNQDRAGNEQFF many TRBD1 TRBJ2-1 TRBV7-9
TGTGCCAGCAGCCCTAATAACTATGGCTACACCTTC CASSPNNYGYTF many . TRBJ1-2 TRBV5-4
TGTGCCAGCAGCCAAGGGCCCGAGGGGCATTATAACACTGAAGCTTTCTTT CASSQGPEGHYNTEAFF few . TRBJ1-1 TRBV3-1
TGTGCCAGCAGCGTAGTGCCGGAGTCAGATACGCAGTATTTT CASSVVPESDTQYF many . TRBJ2-3 TRBV9
TGTGCCAGCAGCGAGGGACTAGCGGACACAGATACGCAGTATTTT CASSEGLADTDTQYF many TRBD2 TRBJ2-3 TRBV9
TGCGCCAGCAGCCAAGATCAGTCCCCGAACACTGAAGCTTTCTTT CASSQDQSPNTEAFF many . TRBJ1-1 TRBV4-3
TGTGCCAGCAGCTTAACAGGGTGGAGCAATCAGCCCCAGCATTTT CASSLTGWSNQPQHF many . TRBJ1-5 TRBV7-2